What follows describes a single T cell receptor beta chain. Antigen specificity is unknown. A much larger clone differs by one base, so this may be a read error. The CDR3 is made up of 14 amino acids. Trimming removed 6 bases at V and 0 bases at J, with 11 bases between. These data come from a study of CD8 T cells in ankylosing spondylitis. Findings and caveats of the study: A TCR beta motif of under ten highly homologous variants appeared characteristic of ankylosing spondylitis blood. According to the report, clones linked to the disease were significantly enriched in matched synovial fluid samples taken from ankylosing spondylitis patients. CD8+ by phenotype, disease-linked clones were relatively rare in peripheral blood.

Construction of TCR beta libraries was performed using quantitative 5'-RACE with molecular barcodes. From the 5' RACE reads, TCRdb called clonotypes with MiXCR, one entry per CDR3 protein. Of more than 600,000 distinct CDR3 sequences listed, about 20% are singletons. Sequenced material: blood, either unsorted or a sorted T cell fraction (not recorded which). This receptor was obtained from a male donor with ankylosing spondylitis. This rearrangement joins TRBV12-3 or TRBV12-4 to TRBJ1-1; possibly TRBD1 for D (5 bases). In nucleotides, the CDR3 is TGTGCCAGCAGCCAGGGACGGTTGAACACTGAAGCTTTCTTT. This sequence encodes CASSQGRLNTEAFF.